This T cell receptor (beta chain) was retrieved from a study of T cell changes during pregnancy in multiple sclerosis. Here immunoSEQ multiplex PCR was the method, and the copy in TCRdb shows in-frame clones only, minus some. Of tens of thousands of clones listed, around 90% are singletons. Trimming cost V 8 bases and J 0 bases, with 8 bases left between them. The CDR3 covers 12 residues. Germline CDR1 ENHRY, CDR2 SYGVKD. The sequencing here drew on peripheral blood, taken in the second trimester of pregnancy. The receptor was derived from a female donor in good health, enrolled as a control in a pregnancy study. The rearrangement joins TRBV10-3 to TRBJ2-7; no reliable D call. CDR3 loop: CAIQRGSYEQYF. The CDR3 DNA is TGTGCCATCCAGCGAGGCTCCTACGAGCAGTACTTC.